A selection of T cell receptor beta chains follows, all from one sample in a study of CD8 T cells in Susac syndrome. From the immunoSEQ multiplex PCR reads, TCRdb called clonotypes with MiXCR, one entry per CDR3 protein. The table has 150,000 to 200,000 distinct CDR3 sequences, 75% to 95% seen once. The sequencing sample was made of CD4+ T cells from PBMCs. The source is a human donor with Susac syndrome. Both conserved end residues are part of each CDR3. The D gene is left open where the match is weak. Size is omitted from some rows. Given values are once, few, many or a class for expanded clones.

DNA | CDR3 | J | V | D | size
TGTGCCAGCAGCCCCGGGACCCACACCGGGGAGCTGTTTTTT | CASSPGTHTGELFF | TRBJ2-2 | TRBV9 | - | -
TGTGCCAGCAGTTGGGGGAGCAATCAGCCCCAGCATTTT | CASSWGSNQPQHF | TRBJ1-5 | TRBV6-2/TRBV6-3 | - | -
TGTGCCAGCTCACCACCGGGACAGGGGGCATACGAGCAGTACTTC | CASSPPGQGAYEQYF | TRBJ2-7 | TRBV18 | TRBD1 | -
TGTGCCAGCAGATCGACTAGCGGGGTAAAGTACTTC | CASRSTSGVKYF | TRBJ2-7 | TRBV28 | TRBD2 | -
TGTGCCAGCAGCTTAGGAACCGGGTTCGGGGAGCCCCAGCATTTT | CASSLGTGFGEPQHF | TRBJ1-5 | TRBV7-2 | - | -
TGTGCCAGCAGCCGGCCGCCCGGGACAGGCTACAATGAGCAGTTCTTC | CASSRPPGTGYNEQFF | TRBJ2-1 | TRBV4-2 | TRBD1 | -
TGCGCCAGCAGCCAAGATCGGGGGACAAGCGTGACTACTGAAGCTTTCTTT | CASSQDRGTSVTTEAFF | TRBJ1-1 | TRBV4-1 | - | -
TGCGCCAGCAGCCTGGGAGCGGGAGACGTGGACGAGCAGTACTTC | CASSLGAGDVDEQYF | TRBJ2-7 | TRBV5-1 | TRBD2 | -
TGTGCCAGCAGCGTATTGTCCGGGGGGAACACCGGGGAGCTGTTTTTT | CASSVLSGGNTGELFF | TRBJ2-2 | TRBV9 | - | -
TGTGCCAGCTCCCCAACCCGGACAGGGATATACATTCAGTACTTC | CASSPTRTGIYIQYF | TRBJ2-4 | TRBV18 | TRBD1 | -
TGTGCCAGCAGTTTTATGGCCAGGGGATTCACTGAAGCTTTCTTT | CASSFMARGFTEAFF | TRBJ1-1 | TRBV28 | - | -
TGTGCCAGCAGCCTCGCCGGGTCGCGCTACGAGCAGTACTTC | CASSLAGSRYEQYF | TRBJ2-7 | TRBV27 | - | -
TGCAGCGTTGAAAGGGGAAATCAGGACACCGGGGAGCTGTTTTTT | CSVERGNQDTGELFF | TRBJ2-2 | TRBV29-1 | - | -
TGTGCCAGCAAGAGAACGGATACGCAGTATTTT | CASKRTDTQYF | TRBJ2-3 | TRBV7-8 | - | -
TGTGCCAGCAGCTTACCGGGACTAGGGCTCACAGATACGCAGTATTTT | CASSLPGLGLTDTQYF | TRBJ2-3 | TRBV5-6 | TRBD2 | -
TGTGCCAGCAGCGTAACTACAGGAAGGAACTATGGCTACACCTTC | CASSVTTGRNYGYTF | TRBJ1-2 | TRBV5-4 | - | once
TGCAGCAGTTACAGGGGAGGAGGAAACACCATATATTTT | CSSYRGGGNTIYF | TRBJ1-3 | TRBV20-1 | TRBD1 | -
TGCGCCAGCAGCTTGGGACAGTCATCACCCTACAATGAGCAGTTCTTC | CASSLGQSSPYNEQFF | TRBJ2-1 | TRBV5-1 | - | once
TGCAGTGCATATAGCGGGAGTCGGTCCAAAAACATTCAGTACTTC | CSAYSGSRSKNIQYF | TRBJ2-4 | TRBV20-1 | TRBD2 | few
TGTGCCAGCAGTGAAGCAGGGGGCCAGAACACTGAAGCTTTCTTT | CASSEAGGQNTEAFF | TRBJ1-1 | TRBV2 | TRBD1 | -
TGTGCCAGCAGACGATTTCGCACTGAAGCTTTCTTT | CASRRFRTEAFF | TRBJ1-1 | TRBV28 | - | -
TGTGCCAGCAGCGTCCGACTAGCGGGAGAGTCTGAGCAGTTCTTC | CASSVRLAGESEQFF | TRBJ2-1 | TRBV9 | TRBD2 | once